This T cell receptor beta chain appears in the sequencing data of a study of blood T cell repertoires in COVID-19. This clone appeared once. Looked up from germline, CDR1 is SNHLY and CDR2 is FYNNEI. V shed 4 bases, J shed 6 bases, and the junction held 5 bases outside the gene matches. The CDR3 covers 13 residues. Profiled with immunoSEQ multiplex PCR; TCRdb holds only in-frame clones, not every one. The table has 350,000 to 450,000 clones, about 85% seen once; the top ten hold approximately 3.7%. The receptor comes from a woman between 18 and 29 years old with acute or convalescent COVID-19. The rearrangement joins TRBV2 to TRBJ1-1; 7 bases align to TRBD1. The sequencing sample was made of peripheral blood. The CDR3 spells CASSVTGVAEAFF. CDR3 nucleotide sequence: TGTGCCAGCAGTGTTACAGGGGTGGCTGAAGCTTTCTTT.